This TCR beta chain comes out of a study of T cells in localized non-small cell lung cancer. About this clone itself: Its specificity is unknown.

Data came from immunoSEQ multiplex PCR; TCRdb stores just in-frame clones and leaves some out. Found here are 20,000 to 25,000 clones, about 89% of them singletons; the top ten hold roughly 13%. General study findings and limits: The appearance of a median approximately 60 of the top 100 tumor clones was seen in adjacent lung.

The CDR3 contains 14 residues. CDR1 MNHNS and CDR2 SASEGT come from the germline V gene. V dropped 5 bases and J dropped 3; count of bases not matched to a gene: 2. This receptor was identified in a male donor at least 60 years old with stage I lung adenocarcinoma. The material was peripheral blood, obtained before any cancer treatment. The chain uses TRBV6-1 and TRBJ2-7, with 12 bases matching TRBD2. This CDR3 reads CASSMGLAGYEQYF. The DNA of the CDR3 is TGTGCCAGCAGTATGGGACTAGCGGGCTACGAGCAGTACTTC.